Listed below are T cell receptor beta chains from one sample, sequenced in a study of T-cell reconstitution after alpha-beta-depleted transplantation in children. TCRdb processed the PCR reads anew with MiXCR; each CDR3 protein has one entry. The sample holds 130,000 to 150,000 distinct CDR3 sequences, more than 8% seen once. Sequenced material: PBMCs, mostly from graft donor cells, taken 180 days after TCRalphabeta/CD19-depleted stem cell transplant. The receptor set was obtained from a female patient between 2 and 15 years old who had a stem cell transplant for congenital amegakaryocytic thrombocytopenia, so the T cells may come from the graft donor. CDR3s include the opening cysteine and the closing phenylalanine or tryptophan. The D gene is left open where the match is weak. Part of the rows lack a size; the others show once, few, many or a class for expanded clones.

V: TRBV7-9; J: TRBJ1-6; length: 13; D: -; size: few; CDR3: CASSLEVDSPLHF; DNA: TGTGCCAGCAGCTTAGAGGTCGATTCACCCCTCCACTTT
V: TRBV20-1; J: TRBJ2-2; length: 16; D: TRBD2; size: few; CDR3: CSATWGAGVRNGELFF; DNA: TGCAGTGCCACCTGGGGAGCGGGAGTCAGGAACGGGGAGCTGTTTTTT
V: TRBV20-1; J: TRBJ2-7; length: 14; D: -; size: many; CDR3: CSARGAKSSYEQYF; DNA: TGCAGTGCTAGAGGAGCAAAAAGCTCCTACGAGCAGTACTTC
V: TRBV20-1; J: TRBJ1-4; length: 13; D: -; size: many; CDR3: CSASRGFGEKLFF; DNA: TGCAGTGCTTCCAGGGGTTTCGGGGAAAAACTGTTTTTT
V: TRBV28; J: TRBJ2-1; length: 17; D: TRBD2; size: -; CDR3: CASEASGRAFSYNEQFF; DNA: TGTGCCAGCGAGGCTAGCGGGAGGGCGTTTTCCTACAATGAGCAGTTCTTC
V: TRBV7-2; J: TRBJ2-7; length: 14; D: -; size: -; CDR3: CASSLVPAAYEQYF; DNA: TGTGCCAGCAGCTTAGTGCCTGCCGCCTACGAGCAGTACTTC
V: TRBV20-1; J: TRBJ1-6; length: 16; D: TRBD1; size: -; CDR3: CSARDPGTGTNSPLHF; DNA: TGCAGTGCTAGGGACCCCGGGACAGGGACTAATTCACCCCTCCACTTT
V: TRBV9; J: TRBJ2-5; length: 16; D: TRBD2; size: many; CDR3: CASSVGLAGNQETQYF; DNA: TGTGCCAGCAGCGTAGGGCTAGCGGGTAACCAAGAGACCCAGTACTTC
V: TRBV3-1; J: TRBJ1-2; length: 13; D: -; size: many; CDR3: CASSRESTFGYTF; DNA: TGTGCCAGCAGCCGCGAGAGTACCTTTGGCTACACCTTC
V: TRBV29-1; J: TRBJ1-1; length: 13; D: TRBD1; size: many; CDR3: CSVETGWDTEAFF; DNA: TGCAGCGTAGAGACAGGGTGGGACACTGAAGCTTTCTTT
V: TRBV12-3/TRBV12-4; J: TRBJ2-5; length: 15; D: -; size: many; CDR3: CASSLARGPTETQYF; DNA: TGTGCCAGCAGTCTGGCGCGGGGACCAACGGAGACCCAGTACTTC
V: TRBV7-8; J: TRBJ2-7; length: 16; D: TRBD1; size: many; CDR3: CASSLMGQGAWGEQYF; DNA: TGTGCCAGCAGCCTAATGGGACAGGGGGCTTGGGGCGAGCAGTACTTC
V: TRBV2; J: TRBJ2-6; length: 15; D: -; size: few; CDR3: CASSVGFRGANVLTF; DNA: TGTGCCAGCAGTGTGGGGTTCCGTGGGGCCAACGTCCTGACTTTC
V: TRBV3-1; J: TRBJ2-1; length: 18; D: TRBD2; size: -; CDR3: CASTIRGLAGGSDNEQFF; DNA: TGTGCCAGCACTATACGAGGACTAGCGGGAGGAAGCGACAATGAGCAGTTCTTC
V: TRBV4-2; J: TRBJ2-7; length: 14; D: TRBD2; size: many; CDR3: CASSPGLAGYEQYF; DNA: TGTGCCAGCAGTCCTGGACTAGCGGGCTACGAGCAGTACTTC
V: TRBV6-5; J: TRBJ1-2; length: 12; D: -; size: -; CDR3: CASSRWGHGYTF; DNA: TGTGCCAGCAGCCGGTGGGGGCATGGCTACACCTTC
V: TRBV11-1; J: TRBJ2-3; length: 12; D: -; size: many; CDR3: CASSFGSDTQYF; DNA: TGTGCCAGCAGCTTCGGTTCTGATACGCAGTATTTT
V: TRBV3-1; J: TRBJ1-5; length: 13; D: -; size: -; CDR3: CASSQDSLGPQHF; DNA: TGTGCCAGCAGCCAAGACTCTCTGGGGCCCCAGCATTTT
V: TRBV9; J: TRBJ2-2; length: 16; D: TRBD2; size: -; CDR3: CASSVGGRPSTGEPFF; DNA: TGTGCCAGCAGCGTAGGCGGGAGGCCCTCCACCGGGGAGCCGTTTTTT
V: TRBV20-1; J: TRBJ2-3; length: 14; D: TRBD2; size: many; CDR3: CSASTTSGDDTQYF; DNA: TGCAGTGCTAGCACTACTAGCGGGGACGATACGCAGTATTTT
V: TRBV20-1; J: TRBJ1-5; length: 13; D: -; size: many; CDR3: CSASSGRDQPQHF; DNA: TGCAGTGCTAGCTCCGGGAGGGATCAGCCCCAGCATTTT
V: TRBV12-3/TRBV12-4; J: TRBJ1-2; length: 13; D: TRBD1; size: many; CDR3: CASSLTGEGGYTF; DNA: TGTGCCAGCAGTTTAACAGGGGAGGGGGGCTACACCTTC
V: TRBV7-9; J: TRBJ2-5; length: 12; D: -; size: many; CDR3: CASSLPTNSQYF; DNA: TGTGCCAGCAGCTTACCGACAAACTCCCAGTACTTC
V: TRBV20-1; J: TRBJ2-1; length: 12; D: -; size: few; CDR3: CSASRPLNEQFF; DNA: TGCAGTGCGTCGAGGCCACTTAATGAGCAGTTCTTC
V: TRBV12-3/TRBV12-4; J: TRBJ2-4; length: 13; D: -; size: many; CDR3: CASSLSADDIQYF; DNA: TGTGCCAGCAGTTTGTCTGCGGACGACATTCAGTACTTC
V: TRBV18; J: TRBJ2-5; length: 12; D: -; size: -; CDR3: CASSPLRETQYF; DNA: TGTGCCAGCTCACCCTTGAGGGAGACCCAGTACTTC
V: TRBV20-1; J: TRBJ2-1; length: 13; D: -; size: many; CDR3: CSAISTDYNEQFF; DNA: TGCAGTGCTATCTCGACAGACTACAATGAGCAGTTCTTC
V: TRBV6-5; J: TRBJ2-2; length: 14; D: -; size: -; CDR3: CASSYIRGSGELFF; DNA: TGTGCCAGCAGTTATATCCGGGGCTCCGGGGAGCTGTTTTTT
V: TRBV12-3/TRBV12-4; J: TRBJ2-7; length: 13; D: -; size: -; CDR3: CASSLTLRVEQYF; DNA: TGTGCCAGCAGTTTAACCCTGCGGGTCGAGCAGTACTTC
V: TRBV20-1; J: TRBJ2-7; length: 14; D: -; size: -; CDR3: CSARGVRGSYEQYF; DNA: TGCAGTGCTAGAGGCGTCAGGGGATCCTACGAGCAGTACTTC
V: TRBV5-1; J: TRBJ2-7; length: 15; D: -; size: few; CDR3: CASSLPERGSYEQYF; DNA: TGCGCCAGCAGCTTACCGGAAAGGGGCTCCTACGAGCAGTACTTC
V: TRBV18; J: TRBJ2-3; length: 15; D: TRBD2; size: few; CDR3: CASSPSGRRTDTQYF; DNA: TGTGCCAGCTCACCGAGCGGGAGACGCACAGATACGCAGTATTTT
V: TRBV3-1; J: TRBJ2-2; length: 15; D: TRBD2; size: few; CDR3: CASSRTSFMSGELFF; DNA: TGTGCCAGCAGCCGGACTAGCTTCATGTCCGGGGAGCTGTTTTTT
V: TRBV7-3; J: TRBJ2-1; length: 15; D: TRBD1; size: -; CDR3: CASSLGLRDSDEQFF; DNA: TGTGCCAGCAGCTTAGGGCTCCGGGACAGTGATGAGCAGTTCTTC
V: TRBV4-1; J: TRBJ2-7; length: 14; D: -; size: few; CDR3: CASSPSGTTYEQYF; DNA: TGCGCCAGCAGCCCTTCCGGGACAACCTACGAGCAGTACTTC
V: TRBV5-6; J: TRBJ2-4; length: 16; D: -; size: many; CDR3: CASSLRKGGAKNIQYF; DNA: TGTGCCAGCAGCTTGCGGAAAGGCGGGGCCAAAAACATTCAGTACTTC
V: TRBV7-2; J: TRBJ1-4; length: 15; D: -; size: few; CDR3: CASSVVTGVNEKLFF; DNA: TGTGCCAGCAGCGTAGTGACAGGAGTTAATGAAAAACTGTTTTTT
V: TRBV10-3; J: TRBJ1-3; length: 14; D: -; size: many; CDR3: CAISDGRRGNTIYF; DNA: TGTGCCATCAGTGATGGGCGGCGAGGAAACACCATATATTTT
V: TRBV10-3; J: TRBJ1-6; length: 15; D: -; size: many; CDR3: CAIAEAQGLNSPLHF; DNA: TGTGCCATTGCTGAGGCTCAGGGTTTGAATTCACCCCTCCACTTT
V: TRBV29-1; J: TRBJ2-7; length: 13; D: TRBD1; size: -; CDR3: CSVQGDSSYEQYF; DNA: TGCAGCGTCCAAGGGGACAGCTCCTACGAGCAGTACTTC
V: TRBV20-1; J: TRBJ2-1; length: 15; D: TRBD2; size: -; CDR3: CSARDVAGAYNEQFF; DNA: TGCAGTGCTAGAGATGTAGCGGGGGCTTACAATGAGCAGTTCTTC
V: TRBV2; J: TRBJ2-1; length: 13; D: -; size: many; CDR3: CASTLLAIDEQFF; DNA: TGTGCCAGCACACTTTTAGCGATCGATGAGCAGTTCTTC